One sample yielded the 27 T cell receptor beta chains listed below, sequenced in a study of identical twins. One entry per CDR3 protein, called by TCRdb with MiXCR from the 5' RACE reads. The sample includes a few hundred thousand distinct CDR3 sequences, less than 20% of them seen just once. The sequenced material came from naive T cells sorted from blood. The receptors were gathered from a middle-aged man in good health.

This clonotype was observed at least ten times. CDR3 bases: TGTGCCAGCAGCCCGGCGCAGGTCAAAAAACTGTTTTTT. Translating gives CASSPAQVKKLFF. V is TRBV5-6 and J is TRBJ1-4; no clear D. The CDR3 spans 13 residues. Trimming cost V 4 bases and J 9 bases, with 13 bases left between them. Germline V gives CDR1 SGHDT, CDR2 YYEEEE.

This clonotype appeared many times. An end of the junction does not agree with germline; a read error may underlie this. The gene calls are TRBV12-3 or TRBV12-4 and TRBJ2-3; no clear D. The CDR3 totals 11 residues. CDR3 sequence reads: CASRGTDTQYF. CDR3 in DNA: TGTGCCAGCAGGGGCACGGATACGCAGTATTTT.

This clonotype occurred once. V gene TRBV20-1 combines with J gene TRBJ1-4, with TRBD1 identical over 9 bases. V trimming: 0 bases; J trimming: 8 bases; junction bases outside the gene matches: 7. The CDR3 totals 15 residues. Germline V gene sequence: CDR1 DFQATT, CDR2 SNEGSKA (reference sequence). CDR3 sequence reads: CSARDRRQGEEKLFF. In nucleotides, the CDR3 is TGCAGTGCTAGAGATCGAAGACAGGGGGAAGAAAAACTGTTTTTT.

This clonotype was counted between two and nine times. The DNA of the CDR3 is TGTGCCAGCAGCTTAGAAGGATGGAGCTCCTACAATGAGCAGTTCTTC. It translates to CASSLEGWSSYNEQFF. The chain uses TRBV7-6 and TRBJ2-1; D is undetermined. From germline, CDR1 is SGHVS and CDR2 FNYEAQ. V was shortened by 1 base and J by 0 bases, with 10 bases between the two germline ends. The CDR3 extends over 16 amino acids.

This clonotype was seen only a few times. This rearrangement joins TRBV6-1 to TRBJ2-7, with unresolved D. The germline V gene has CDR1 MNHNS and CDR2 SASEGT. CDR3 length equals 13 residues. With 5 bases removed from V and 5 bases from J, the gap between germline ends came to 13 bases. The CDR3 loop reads CASSRVSQNEQYF. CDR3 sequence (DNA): TGTGCCAGCAGTAGGGTCTCGCAGAACGAGCAGTACTTC.

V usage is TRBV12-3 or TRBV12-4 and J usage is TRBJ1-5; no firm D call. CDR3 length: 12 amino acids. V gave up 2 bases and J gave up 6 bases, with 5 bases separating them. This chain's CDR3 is CASSLFGQPQHF. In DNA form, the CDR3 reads TGTGCCAGCAGTTTATTTGGTCAGCCCCAGCATTTT.

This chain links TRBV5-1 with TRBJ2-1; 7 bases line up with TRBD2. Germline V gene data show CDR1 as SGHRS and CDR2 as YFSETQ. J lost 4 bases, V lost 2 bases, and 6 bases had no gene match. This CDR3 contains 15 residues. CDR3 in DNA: TGCGCCAGCAGCTTCTCTAGCGGAAGATACAATGAGCAGTTCTTC. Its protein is CASSFSSGRYNEQFF.

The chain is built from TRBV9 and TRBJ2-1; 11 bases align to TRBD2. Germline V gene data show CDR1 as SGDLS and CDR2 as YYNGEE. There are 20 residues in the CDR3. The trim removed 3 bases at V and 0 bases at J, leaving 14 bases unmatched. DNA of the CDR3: TGTGCCAGCAGCGATCGGCGGGGACTAGCGGTTTTGAGCTCCTACAATGAGCAGTTCTTC. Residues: CASSDRRGLAVLSSYNEQFF.

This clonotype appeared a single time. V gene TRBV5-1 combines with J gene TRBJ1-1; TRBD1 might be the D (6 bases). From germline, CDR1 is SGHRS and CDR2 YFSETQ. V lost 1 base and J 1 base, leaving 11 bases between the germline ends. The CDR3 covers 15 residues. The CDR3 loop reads CASSLQQGPNTEAFF. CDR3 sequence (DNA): TGCGCCAGCAGCTTGCAGCAGGGGCCGAACACTGAAGCTTTCTTT.

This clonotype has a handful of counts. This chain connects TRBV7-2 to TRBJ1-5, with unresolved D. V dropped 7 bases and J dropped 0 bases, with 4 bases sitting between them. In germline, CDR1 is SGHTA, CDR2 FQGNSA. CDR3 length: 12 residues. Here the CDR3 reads CASTNSNQPQHF. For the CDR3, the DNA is TGTGCCAGCACCAATAGCAATCAGCCCCAGCATTTT. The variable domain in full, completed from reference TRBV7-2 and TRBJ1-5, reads GAGVSQSPSNKVTEKGKDVELRCDPISGHTALYWYRQSLGQGLEFLIYFQGNSAPDKSGLPSDRFSAERTGGSVSTLTIQRTQQEDSAVYLCASTNSNQPQHFGDGTRLSIL.

DNA for the CDR3: TGTGCCAGCAGCCCCGGGACTTATTTCGACGAGCAGTACTTC. Translation gives CASSPGTYFDEQYF. The J gene is TRBJ2-7, the V gene TRBV6-2 or TRBV6-3, with D possibly TRBD2 on 6 matching bases. CDR3 length: 14 residues. CDR1 and CDR2 (germline): MNHEY, SVGEGT. Deletions cut 6 bases from V and 5 bases from J, with 17 bases between.

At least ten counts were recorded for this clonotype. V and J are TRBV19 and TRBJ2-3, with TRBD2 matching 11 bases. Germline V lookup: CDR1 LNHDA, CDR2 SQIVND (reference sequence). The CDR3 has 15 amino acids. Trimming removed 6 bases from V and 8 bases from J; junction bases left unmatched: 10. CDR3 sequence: CASSQLAGARGTQYF. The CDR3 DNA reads TGTGCCAGTAGCCAACTAGCGGGAGCCCGGGGTACGCAGTATTTT.

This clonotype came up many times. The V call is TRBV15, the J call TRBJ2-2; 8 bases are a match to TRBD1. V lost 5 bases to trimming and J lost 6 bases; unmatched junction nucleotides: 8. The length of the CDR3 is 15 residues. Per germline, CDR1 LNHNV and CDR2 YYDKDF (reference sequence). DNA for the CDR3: TGTGCCACCAGCGAGGCCCCAGGGGGCTCCGGGGAGCTGTTTTTT. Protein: CATSEAPGGSGELFF.

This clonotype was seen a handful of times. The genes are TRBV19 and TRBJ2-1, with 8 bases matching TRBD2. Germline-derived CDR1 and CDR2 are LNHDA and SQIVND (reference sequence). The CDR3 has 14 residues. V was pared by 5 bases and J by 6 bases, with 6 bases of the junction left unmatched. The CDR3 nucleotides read TGTGCCAGTAGTGAAGCGGGAGTTGTCAATGAGCAGTTCTTC. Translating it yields CASSEAGVVNEQFF. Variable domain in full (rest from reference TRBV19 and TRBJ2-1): DGGITQSPKYLFRKEGQNVTLSCEQNLNHDAMYWYRQDPGQGLRLIYYSQIVNDFQKGDIAEGYSVSREKKESFPLTVTSAQKNPTAFYLCASSEAGVVNEQFFGPGTRLTVL.

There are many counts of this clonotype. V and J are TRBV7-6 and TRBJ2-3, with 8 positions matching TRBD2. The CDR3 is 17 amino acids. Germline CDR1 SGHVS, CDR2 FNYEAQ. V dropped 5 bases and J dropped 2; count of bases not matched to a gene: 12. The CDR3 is CASSQFGLATFTDTQYF. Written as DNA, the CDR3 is TGTGCCAGCAGCCAATTCGGACTAGCAACTTTCACAGATACGCAGTATTTT.

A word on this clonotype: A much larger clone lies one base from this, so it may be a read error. Here the CDR3 reads CASSPQQGYEQYF. The CDR3 DNA sequence: TGCGCCAGCAGCCCCCAACAGGGCTACGAGCAGTACTTC. V gene TRBV5-1 combines with J gene TRBJ2-7; the D gene is possibly TRBD1 (6 bases). The V gene lost 4 bases and the J gene lost 3 bases, with 11 bases spanning the gap. The CDR3 runs 13 residues. In germline, CDR1 is SGHRS, CDR2 YFSETQ.

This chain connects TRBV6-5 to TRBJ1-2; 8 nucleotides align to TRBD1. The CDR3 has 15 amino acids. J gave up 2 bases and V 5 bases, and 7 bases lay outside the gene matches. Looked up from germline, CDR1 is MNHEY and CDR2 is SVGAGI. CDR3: CASSNDWTGNYGYTF. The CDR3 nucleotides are TGTGCCAGCAGTAACGACTGGACAGGGAACTATGGCTACACCTTC.

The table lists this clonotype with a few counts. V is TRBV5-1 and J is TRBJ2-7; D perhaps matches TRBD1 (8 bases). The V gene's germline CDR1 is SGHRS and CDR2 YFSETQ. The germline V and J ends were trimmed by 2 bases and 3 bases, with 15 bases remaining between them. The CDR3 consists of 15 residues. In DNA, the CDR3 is TGCGCCAGCAGCTTTGGACAGGGAGGGGTCTACGAGCAGTACTTC. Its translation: CASSFGQGGVYEQYF.

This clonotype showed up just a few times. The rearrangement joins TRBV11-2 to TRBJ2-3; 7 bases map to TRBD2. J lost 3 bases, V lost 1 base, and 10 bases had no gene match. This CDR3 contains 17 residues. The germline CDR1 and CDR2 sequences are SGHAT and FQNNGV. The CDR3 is CASSLGAGTGGTDTQYF. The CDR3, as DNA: TGTGCCAGCAGCTTAGGAGCGGGAACAGGAGGAACAGATACGCAGTATTTT.

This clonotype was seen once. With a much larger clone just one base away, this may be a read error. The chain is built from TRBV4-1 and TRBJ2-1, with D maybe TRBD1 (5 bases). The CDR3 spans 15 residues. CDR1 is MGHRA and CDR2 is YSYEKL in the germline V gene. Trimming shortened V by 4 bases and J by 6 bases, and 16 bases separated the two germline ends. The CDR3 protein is CASSRLDRYFNEQFF. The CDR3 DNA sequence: TGCGCCAGCAGCCGCCTCGACAGATACTTCAATGAGCAGTTCTTC.

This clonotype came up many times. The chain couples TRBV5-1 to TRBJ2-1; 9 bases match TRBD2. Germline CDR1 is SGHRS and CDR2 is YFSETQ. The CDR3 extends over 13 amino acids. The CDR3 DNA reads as TGCGCGACCGGCGCGGGAGGGCCCAATGAGCAGTTCTTC. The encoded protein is CATGAGGPNEQFF.

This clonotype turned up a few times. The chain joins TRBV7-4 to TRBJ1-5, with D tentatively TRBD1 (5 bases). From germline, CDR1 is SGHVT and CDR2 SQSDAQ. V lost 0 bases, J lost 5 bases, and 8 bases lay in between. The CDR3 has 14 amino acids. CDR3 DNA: TGTGCCAGCAGCTTAGCAGGGGTGCATCAGCCCCAGCATTTT. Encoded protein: CASSLAGVHQPQHF.

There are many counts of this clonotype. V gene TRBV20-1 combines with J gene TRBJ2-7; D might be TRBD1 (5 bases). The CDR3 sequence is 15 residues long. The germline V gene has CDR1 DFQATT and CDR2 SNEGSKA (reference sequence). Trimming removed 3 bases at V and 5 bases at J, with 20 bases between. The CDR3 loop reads CSASRSSRVGNEQYF. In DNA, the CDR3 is TGCAGTGCTAGCAGATCATCCAGGGTAGGCAACGAGCAGTACTTC.

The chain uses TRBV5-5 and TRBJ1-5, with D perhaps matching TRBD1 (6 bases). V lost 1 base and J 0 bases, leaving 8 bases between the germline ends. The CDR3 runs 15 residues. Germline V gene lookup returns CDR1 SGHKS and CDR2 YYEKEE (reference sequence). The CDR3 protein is CASSLLGGSNQPQHF. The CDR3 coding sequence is TGTGCCAGCAGCTTGCTAGGGGGTAGCAATCAGCCCCAGCATTTT.

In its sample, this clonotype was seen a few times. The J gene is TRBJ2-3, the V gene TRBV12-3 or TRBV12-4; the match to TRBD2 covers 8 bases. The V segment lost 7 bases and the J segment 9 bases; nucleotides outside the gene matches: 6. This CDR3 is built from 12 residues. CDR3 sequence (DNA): TGTGCCAGCACCGGGGGGGTTGGGACGCAGTATTTT. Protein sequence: CASTGGVGTQYF.

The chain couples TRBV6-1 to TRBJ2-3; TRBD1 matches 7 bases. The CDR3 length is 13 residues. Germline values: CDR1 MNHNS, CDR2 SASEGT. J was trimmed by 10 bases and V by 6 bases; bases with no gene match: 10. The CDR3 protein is CASSRTRGWSQYF. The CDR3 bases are TGTGCCAGCAGCCGTACCAGGGGGTGGTCGCAGTATTTT.

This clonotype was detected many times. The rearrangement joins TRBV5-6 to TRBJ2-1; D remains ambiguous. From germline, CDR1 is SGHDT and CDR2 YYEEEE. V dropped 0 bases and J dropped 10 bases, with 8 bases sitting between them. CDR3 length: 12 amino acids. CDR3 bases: TGTGCCAGCAGCTTGGGACCGACCGAGCAGTTCTTC. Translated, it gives CASSLGPTEQFF.